Reported below is one TCR beta chain. These data belong to a study of blood T cell repertoires in COVID-19. In the study overall: Italy, Spain and the United States were the sources of the convalescent and acute COVID-19 samples. T cells, B-cell-depleted T cells, or PBMCs provided the cDNA or gDNA that served as material.

Original analysis: Estimation of nucleated cell counts relied on the amplification of reference gene primers. Clones were sequenced by immunoSEQ multiplex PCR, and TCRdb holds only the in-frame ones, with some missing. D and trimming come from the DNA, and the V and J calls and clone size come from that table. The sample holds about 240,000 clones, about 80% seen once. Deletions cut 7 bases from V and 0 bases from J, with 13 bases between. Germline-derived CDR1 and CDR2 are LNHDA and SQIVND (reference sequence). This CDR3 contains 15 residues. The rearrangement joins TRBV19 to TRBJ2-1; TRBD1 is a possible D gene (6 bases). The sequenced material came from peripheral blood. The receptor's source is a young man who had recovered from COVID-19. CDR3: CASKLDRHSYNEQFF. DNA for the CDR3: TGTGCCAGTAAACTCGACAGGCACTCCTACAATGAGCAGTTCTTC. Full variable domain (outside the CDR3, taken from reference TRBV19 and TRBJ2-1): DGGITQSPKYLFRKEGQNVTLSCEQNLNHDAMYWYRQDPGQGLRLIYYSQIVNDFQKGDIAEGYSVSREKKESFPLTVTSAQKNPTAFYLCASKLDRHSYNEQFFGPGTRLTVL.